The 8 T cell receptor beta chains below come from one sample, sequenced in a study of blood T cells in healthy people across ages. Alongside a J-beta primer mix, a sample-barcoded 5' primer served in a second PCR lasting 7 to 11 cycles. TCRdb called the 5' RACE reads again in MiXCR, with one record for every CDR3 protein. The table records about 1,500,000 distinct CDR3 sequences, 28% of them present only once. The specimen sequenced was blood. These receptors came from a woman in her twenties or thirties in good health.

This sequence joins TRBV3-1 and TRBJ1-2; 7 nucleotides agree with TRBD1. J gave up 4 bases and V 3 bases, and 8 bases lay outside the gene matches. The CDR3 runs 15 residues. Germline loops: CDR1 LGHDT, CDR2 YNNKEL (reference sequence). Here the CDR3 reads CASSQRGRGGYGYTF. The CDR3 DNA reads TGTGCCAGCAGCCAGAGGGGGCGCGGTGGCTATGGCTACACCTTC.

This clonotype showed up many times. The J gene is TRBJ1-4, the V gene TRBV11-2; TRBD1 aligns across 9 bases. Germline lookup yields CDR1 SGHAT and CDR2 FQNNGV. The V segment lost 3 bases and the J segment 5 bases; nucleotides outside the gene matches: 10. CDR3 size: 17 residues. The CDR3 is CASSLNTGGNKNEKLFF. DNA for the CDR3: TGTGCCAGCAGCTTGAACACAGGGGGCAATAAGAATGAAAAACTGTTTTTT.

This chain links TRBV7-2 with TRBJ2-5; D not resolved. The CDR3 runs 13 residues. Germline V gives CDR1 SGHTA, CDR2 FQGNSA. V gave up 2 bases and J gave up 4 bases, with 8 bases separating them. CDR3 bases: TGTGCCAGCAGCTTATATGAGAGAGAGACCCAGTACTTC. The encoded protein is CASSLYERETQYF.

The sample holds a few counts of this clonotype. The V call is TRBV12-3 or TRBV12-4, the J call TRBJ2-3; D is undetermined. The CDR3 loop spans 15 amino acids. Trimming took off 4 bases at V and 3 bases at J, with 14 bases between the two ends. The CDR3 DNA reads as TGTGCCAGCAGTTCCCGTCGGGTTGAGACAGATACGCAGTATTTT. Its translation is CASSSRRVETDTQYF.

The chain combines TRBV3-1 with TRBJ2-6; 8 nucleotides align to TRBD1. From germline, CDR1 is LGHDT and CDR2 YNNKEL (reference sequence). This CDR3 has 17 residues. V lost 3 bases and J lost 4; bases outside the gene matches: 8. This CDR3 reads CASSQGHRGSGANVLTF. CDR3 sequence (DNA): TGTGCCAGCAGCCAGGGACACAGGGGGTCCGGGGCCAACGTCCTGACTTTC. The variable domain in full, with the rest retrieved from reference TRBV3-1 and TRBJ2-6, is DTAVSQTPKYLVTQMGNDKSIKCEQNLGHDTMYWYKQDSKKFLKIMFSYNNKELIINETVPNRFSPKSPDKAHLNLHINSLELGDSAVYFCASSQGHRGSGANVLTFGAGSRLTVL.

The rearrangement links TRBV5-5 to TRBJ2-1; TRBD2 is a possible D gene (6 bases). This CDR3 is 12 amino acids long. Germline V gene sequence: CDR1 SGHKS, CDR2 YYEKEE (reference sequence). With 0 bases removed from V and 12 bases from J, the gap between germline ends came to 10 bases. This chain's CDR3 is CASSLAAGGQFF. CDR3 in DNA: TGTGCCAGCAGCTTGGCCGCCGGGGGGCAGTTCTTC.

This clonotype turned up a few times. The chain has TRBV30 and TRBJ2-7, with TRBD1 matching 9 bases. The CDR3 totals 15 residues. CDR1 and CDR2 (germline): GTSNPN, SVGIG (reference sequence). V shed 0 bases and J 5 bases; nucleotides not matched to a gene: 8. CDR3 protein: CAWSVKTGGLHEQYF. The CDR3 nucleotides are TGTGCCTGGAGTGTAAAAACAGGGGGCTTGCACGAGCAGTACTTC.

This clonotype was found once. This chain joins TRBV28 and TRBJ2-5; D possibly corresponds to TRBD1 (5 bases). Looked up from germline, CDR1 is MDHEN and CDR2 is SYDVKM. The ends were cut back, 7 bases at V and 11 bases at J, with 26 bases in the middle. This CDR3 spans 15 amino acids. CDR3 sequence reads: CASTPGGRTWNEQYF. The CDR3 DNA is TGTGCCAGCACCCCGGGTGGACGGACATGGAATGAGCAGTACTTC. The full variable domain, rest sourced from reference TRBV28 and TRBJ2-5, is DVKVTQSSRYLVKRTGEKVFLECVQDMDHENMFWYRQDPGLGLRLIYFSYDVKMKEKGDIPEGYSVSREKKERFSLILESASTNQTSMYLCASTPGGRTWNEQYFGPGTRLLVL.